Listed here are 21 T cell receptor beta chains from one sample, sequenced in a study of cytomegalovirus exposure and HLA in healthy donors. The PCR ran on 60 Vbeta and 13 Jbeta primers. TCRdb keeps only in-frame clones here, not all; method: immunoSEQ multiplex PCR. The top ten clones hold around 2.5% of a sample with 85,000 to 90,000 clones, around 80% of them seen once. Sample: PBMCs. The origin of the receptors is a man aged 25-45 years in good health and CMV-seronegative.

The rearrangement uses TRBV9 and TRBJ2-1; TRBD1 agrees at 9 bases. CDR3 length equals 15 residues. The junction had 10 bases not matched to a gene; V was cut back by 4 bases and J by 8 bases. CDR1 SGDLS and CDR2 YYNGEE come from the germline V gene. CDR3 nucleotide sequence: TGTGCCAGCAGCCCCTGGGACAGGGCACGCGATGAGCAGTTCTTC. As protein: CASSPWDRARDEQFF.

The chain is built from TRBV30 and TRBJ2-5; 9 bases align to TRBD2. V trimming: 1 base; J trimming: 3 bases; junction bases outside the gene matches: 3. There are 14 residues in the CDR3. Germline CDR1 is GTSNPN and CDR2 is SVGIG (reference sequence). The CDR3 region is CAWSGERGEETQYF. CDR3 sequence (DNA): TGTGCCTGGAGTGGGGAGCGGGGGGAAGAGACCCAGTACTTC.

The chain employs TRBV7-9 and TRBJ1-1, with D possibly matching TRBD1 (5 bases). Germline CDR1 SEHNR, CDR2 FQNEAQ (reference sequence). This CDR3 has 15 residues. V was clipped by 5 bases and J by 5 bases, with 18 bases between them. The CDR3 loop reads CASSTPAIRGTEAFF. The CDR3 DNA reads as TGTGCCAGCAGCACCCCAGCCATAAGGGGAACTGAAGCTTTCTTT.

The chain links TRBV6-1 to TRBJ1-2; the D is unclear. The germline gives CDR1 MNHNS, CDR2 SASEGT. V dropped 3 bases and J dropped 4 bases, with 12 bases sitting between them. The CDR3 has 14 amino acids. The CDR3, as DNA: TGTGCCAGCAGTGAGCCTGGACTCCCCTATGGCTACACCTTC. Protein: CASSEPGLPYGYTF.

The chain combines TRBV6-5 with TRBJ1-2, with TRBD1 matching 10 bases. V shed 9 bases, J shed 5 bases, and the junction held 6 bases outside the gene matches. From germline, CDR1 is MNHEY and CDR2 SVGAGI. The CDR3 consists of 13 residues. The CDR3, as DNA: TGTGCCAGTCGACAGGGGGCTGGGTATGGCTACACCTTC. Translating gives CASRQGAGYGYTF.

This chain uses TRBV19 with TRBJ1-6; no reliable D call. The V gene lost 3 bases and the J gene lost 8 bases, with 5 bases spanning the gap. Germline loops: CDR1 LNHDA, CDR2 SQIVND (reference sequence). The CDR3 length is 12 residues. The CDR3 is CASSISDSPLHF. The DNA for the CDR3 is TGTGCCAGTAGTATCTCGGATTCACCCCTCCACTTT.

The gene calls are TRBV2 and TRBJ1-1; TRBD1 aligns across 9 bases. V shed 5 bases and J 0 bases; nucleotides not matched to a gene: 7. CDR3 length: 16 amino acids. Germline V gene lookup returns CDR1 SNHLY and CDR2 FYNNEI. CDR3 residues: CASSTSDRGLNTEAFF. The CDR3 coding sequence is TGTGCCAGCAGTACCTCTGACAGGGGGTTGAACACTGAAGCTTTCTTT.

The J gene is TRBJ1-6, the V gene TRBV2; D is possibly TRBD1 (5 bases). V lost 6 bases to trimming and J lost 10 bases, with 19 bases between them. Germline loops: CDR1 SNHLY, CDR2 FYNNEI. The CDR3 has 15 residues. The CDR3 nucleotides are TGTGCCAGCAGCGACGTAGGGCAGGGAGGCTCACCCCTCCACTTT. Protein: CASSDVGQGGSPLHF.

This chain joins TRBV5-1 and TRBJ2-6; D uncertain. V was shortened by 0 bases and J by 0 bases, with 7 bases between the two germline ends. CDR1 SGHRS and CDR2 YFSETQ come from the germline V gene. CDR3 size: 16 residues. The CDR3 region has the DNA TGCGCCAGCAGCTTGGATCGGGTCTCTGGGGCCAACGTCCTGACTTTC. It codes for CASSLDRVSGANVLTF.

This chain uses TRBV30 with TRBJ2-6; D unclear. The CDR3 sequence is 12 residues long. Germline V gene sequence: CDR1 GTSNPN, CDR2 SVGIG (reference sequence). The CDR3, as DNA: TGTGCTACTGCGTCTGGGGCCAACGTCCTGACTTTC. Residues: CATASGANVLTF. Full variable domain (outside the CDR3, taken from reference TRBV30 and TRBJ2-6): SQTIHQWPATLVQPVGSPLSLECTVEGTSNPNLYWYRQAAGRGLQLLFYSVGIGQISSEVPQNLSASRPQDRQFILSSKKLLLSDSGFYLCATASGANVLTFGAGSRLTVL.

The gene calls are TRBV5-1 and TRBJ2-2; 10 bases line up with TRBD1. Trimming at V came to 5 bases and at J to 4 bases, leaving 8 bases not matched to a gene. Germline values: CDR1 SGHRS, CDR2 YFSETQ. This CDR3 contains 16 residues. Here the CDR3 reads CASSYRTGGSTGELFF. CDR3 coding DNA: TGCGCCAGCAGTTATAGGACAGGGGGAAGCACCGGGGAGCTGTTTTTT.

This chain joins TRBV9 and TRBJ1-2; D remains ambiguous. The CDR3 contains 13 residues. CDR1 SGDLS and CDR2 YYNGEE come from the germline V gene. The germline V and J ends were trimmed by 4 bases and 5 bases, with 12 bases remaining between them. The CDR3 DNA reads TGTGCCAGCAGCCCTCGGACGGGGTATGGCTACACCTTC. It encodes CASSPRTGYGYTF.

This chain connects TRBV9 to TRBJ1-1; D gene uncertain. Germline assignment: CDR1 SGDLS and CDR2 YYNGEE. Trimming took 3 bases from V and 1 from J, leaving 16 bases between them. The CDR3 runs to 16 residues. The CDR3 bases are TGTGCCAGCAGCGCAAGAGGCTCCGGGAAGAACACTGAAGCTTTCTTT. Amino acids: CASSARGSGKNTEAFF.

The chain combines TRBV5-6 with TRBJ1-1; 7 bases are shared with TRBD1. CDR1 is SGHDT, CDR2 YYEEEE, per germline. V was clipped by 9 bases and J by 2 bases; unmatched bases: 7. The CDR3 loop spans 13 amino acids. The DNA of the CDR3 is TGTGCCACCGCGGGACAGAGAAACACTGAAGCTTTCTTT. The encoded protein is CATAGQRNTEAFF.

The CDR3 nucleotides are TGTGCCAGCAGTTACTTTACGGGAGGTCGGGAGACCCAGTACTTC. Translated: CASSYFTGGRETQYF. This chain links TRBV6-5 with TRBJ2-5, with 7 nucleotides matching TRBD2. Germline CDR1 MNHEY, CDR2 SVGAGI. CDR3 length: 15 residues. The J segment lost 5 bases and the V segment lost 1 base, leaving 7 bases of the junction unmatched.

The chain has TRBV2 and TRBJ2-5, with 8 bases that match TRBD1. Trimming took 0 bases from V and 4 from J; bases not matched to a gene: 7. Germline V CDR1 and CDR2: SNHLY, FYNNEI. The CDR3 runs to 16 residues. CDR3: CASSEADRVRLETQYF. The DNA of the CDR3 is TGTGCCAGCAGTGAAGCGGACAGGGTGAGATTAGAGACCCAGTACTTC.

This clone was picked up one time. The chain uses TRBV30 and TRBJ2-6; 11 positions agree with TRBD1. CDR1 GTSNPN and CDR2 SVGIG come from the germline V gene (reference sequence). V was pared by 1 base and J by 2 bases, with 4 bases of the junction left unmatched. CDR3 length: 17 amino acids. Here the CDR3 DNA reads TGTGCCTGGAGTGGGGACAGGGGGTTCACTGGGGCCAACGTCCTGACTTTC. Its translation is CAWSGDRGFTGANVLTF.

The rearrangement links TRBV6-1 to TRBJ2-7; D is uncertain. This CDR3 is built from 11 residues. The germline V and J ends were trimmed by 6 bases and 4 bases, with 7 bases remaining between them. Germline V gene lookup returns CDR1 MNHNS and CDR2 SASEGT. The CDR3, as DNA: TGTGCCAGCAGCGGAGCTTACGAGCAGTACTTC. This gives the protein CASSGAYEQYF.

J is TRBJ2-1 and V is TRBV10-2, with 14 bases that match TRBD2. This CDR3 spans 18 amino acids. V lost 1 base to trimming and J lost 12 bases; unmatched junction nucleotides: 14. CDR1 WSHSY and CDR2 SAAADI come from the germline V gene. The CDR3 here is CASSEWGPTSGGAHGQFF. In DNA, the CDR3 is TGCGCCAGCAGTGAGTGGGGCCCGACTAGCGGGGGGGCTCACGGGCAGTTCTTC.

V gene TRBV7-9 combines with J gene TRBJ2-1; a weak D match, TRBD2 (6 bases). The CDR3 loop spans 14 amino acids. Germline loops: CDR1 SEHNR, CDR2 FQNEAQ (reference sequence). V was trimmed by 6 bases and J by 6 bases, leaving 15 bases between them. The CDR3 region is CASSLEGLLNEQFF. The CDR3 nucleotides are TGTGCCAGCAGTCTAGAGGGACTTCTCAATGAGCAGTTCTTC.

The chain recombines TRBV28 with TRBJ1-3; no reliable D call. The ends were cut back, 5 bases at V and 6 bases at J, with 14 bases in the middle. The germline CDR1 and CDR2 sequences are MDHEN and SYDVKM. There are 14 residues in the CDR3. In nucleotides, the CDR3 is TGTGCCAGCAGTCCATTTCCCTTACTAAACACCATATATTTT. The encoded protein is CASSPFPLLNTIYF.